This T cell receptor beta chain is from a study of Ad26.COV2.S vaccination and SARS-CoV-2 variants. Treatment meaning: 19 received Ad26.COV2.S at low or high dose, single or two shots; several received placebo; per-sample allocation not given. Day 63 after the first injection of vaccine or placebo was the sampling time. A Boston adult aged 18-55 years was the donor. Method: immunoSEQ multiplex PCR; TCRdb's copy keeps in-frame clones and lacks some. Of about 350,000 clones listed, around nine tenths are singletons. Looked up from germline, CDR1 is SGHNT and CDR2 is YYREEE (reference sequence). CDR3 size: 16 residues. J gave up 2 bases and V 4 bases, and 12 bases lay outside the gene matches.

This sequence joins TRBV5-4 and TRBJ2-7, with TRBD1 identical over 7 bases. The sample was peripheral blood, taken in a trial of Ad26.COV2.S vaccine versus placebo. This TCR derives from a person between 18 and 65 years old who received the Ad26.COV2.S COVID-19 vaccine or a placebo. As DNA, the CDR3 is TGTGCCAGCAGCGCACCCACAGGGGTCGGGGCCTACGAGCAGTACTTC. It is translated as CASSAPTGVGAYEQYF.